These 29 T cell receptor beta chains originate from one sample sequenced in a study of blood T cells in healthy people across ages. A second PCR, run for about 7 to 11 cycles, used a sample-barcoded 5' primer plus a J-beta primer mix. TCRdb recomputed calls from the 5' RACE reads with MiXCR, one row per CDR3 protein. The repertoire consists of 800,000 to 950,000 distinct CDR3 sequences, with about 44% occurring once and the leading ten covering 13%. The sequenced sample consisted of blood. These receptors were collected from a young man in good health.

CDR3 residues: CSVLETGDYEQYF. Here the CDR3 DNA reads TGCAGCGTTTTGGAGACAGGGGACTACGAGCAGTACTTC. The V and J genes are TRBV29-1 and TRBJ2-5; 8 nucleotides line up with TRBD1. The tail of the sequence fits TRBJ2-7 better, so the J call may be wrong. This CDR3 has 13 residues. Germline loops: CDR1 SQVTM, CDR2 ANQGSEA.

This clonotype was seen repeatedly, ten times or more. The chain uses TRBV3-1 and TRBJ2-7, with D tentatively TRBD1 (6 bases). Germline V gene sequence: CDR1 LGHDT, CDR2 YNNKEL (reference sequence). The CDR3 has 13 amino acids. Trimming removed 5 bases at V and 0 bases at J, with 8 bases between. The CDR3 DNA reads TGTGCCAGCAGCTCGGACAGCTCCTACGAGCAGTACTTC. The encoded protein is CASSSDSSYEQYF.

The rearrangement uses TRBV6-6 and TRBJ2-2; D perhaps matches TRBD1 (6 bases). Germline assignment: CDR1 MNHNY and CDR2 SVGAGI (reference sequence). The CDR3 is made up of 14 amino acids. V was clipped by 7 bases and J by 4 bases, with 13 bases between them. Here the CDR3 DNA reads TGTGCCAGCACATGGGGGCCCTCCACCGGGGAGCTGTTTTTT. This codes for CASTWGPSTGELFF.

There are many counts of this clonotype. V and J are TRBV12-3 or TRBV12-4 and TRBJ2-3; unclear D gene. The CDR3 is 12 residues long. V dropped 5 bases and J dropped 6 bases, with 9 bases sitting between them. The CDR3 coding sequence is TGTGCCAGCAGTCTGTTCCGGGATACGCAGTATTTT. As protein: CASSLFRDTQYF.

This chain connects TRBV27 to TRBJ2-7, with 7 nucleotides matching TRBD1. The germline CDR1 and CDR2 sequences are MNHEY and SMNVEV (reference sequence). CDR3 length: 16 amino acids. V was clipped by 0 bases and J by 4 bases; unmatched bases: 9. DNA for the CDR3: TGTGCCAGCAGTTTATCCTTCGTGACAGGGAATTACGAGCAGTACTTC. Its protein is CASSLSFVTGNYEQYF.

In its sample, this clonotype was seen a few times. The V call is TRBV5-6, the J call TRBJ1-2; possibly TRBD1 for D (6 bases). CDR1 and CDR2 from the germline V gene are SGHDT and YYEEEE. Trimming cost V 3 bases and J 1 base, with 16 bases left between them. The CDR3 extends over 16 amino acids. CDR3 DNA sequence: TGTGCCAGCAGCTCGGACAGCATCTTACTTAACTATGGCTACACCTTC. Translation: CASSSDSILLNYGYTF.

The chain is built from TRBV7-2 and TRBJ2-1; the D gene could be TRBD1 or TRBD2 (5 bases each). Germline-derived CDR1 and CDR2 are SGHTA and FQGNSA. With 10 bases removed from V and 0 bases from J, the gap between germline ends came to 13 bases. The length of the CDR3 is 14 residues. As DNA, the CDR3 is TGTGCCACCGTGCCTGGGGGCTCCTACAATGAGCAGTTCTTC. It is translated as CATVPGGSYNEQFF. Variable domain in full (rest from reference TRBV7-2 and TRBJ2-1): GAGVSQSPSNKVTEKGKDVELRCDPISGHTALYWYRQSLGQGLEFLIYFQGNSAPDKSGLPSDRFSAERTGGSVSTLTIQRTQQEDSAVYLCATVPGGSYNEQFFGPGTRLTVL.

V is TRBV27 and J is TRBJ2-7; D not certain. V was trimmed by 0 bases and J by 7 bases, leaving 10 bases between them. Germline V gene lookup returns CDR1 MNHEY and CDR2 SMNVEV (reference sequence). The CDR3 has 13 amino acids. DNA of the CDR3: TGTGCCAGCAGTTTATCACGGAGTAATGAGCAGTACTTC. Translating it yields CASSLSRSNEQYF.

The CDR3 here is CASSQPIQGGDQPQHF. In DNA form, the CDR3 reads TGCGCCAGCAGCCAACCTATTCAGGGGGGGGATCAGCCCCAGCATTTT. The chain recombines TRBV4-1 with TRBJ1-5; 7 bases are a match to TRBD1. This CDR3 has 16 amino acids. Germline V CDR1 and CDR2: MGHRA, YSYEKL. The V gene end was trimmed by 2 bases and the J gene end by 5 bases; junction bases not matched to a gene: 9.

This clonotype was picked up one time. The J gene is TRBJ1-1, the V gene TRBV21-1; no DNA check was done on the table's D call, TRBD1. TRBV21-1 has pseudogene status. The CDR3 consists of 15 residues. The CDR3 DNA reads TGTGCCAGCAGCAAAGGGGGGGTCGGGAACACTGAAGCTTTCTTT. Translation: CASSKGGVGNTEAFF.

This clonotype has just a few counts. The rearrangement links TRBV3-1 to TRBJ1-2, with D unresolved. Trimming took 0 bases from V and 7 from J, leaving 3 bases between them. CDR3 length equals 11 residues. CDR1 is LGHDT and CDR2 is YNNKEL in the germline V gene (reference sequence). CDR3 DNA: TGTGCCAGCAGCCAAGAATTTGGCTACACCTTC. Translation gives CASSQEFGYTF.

The gene calls are TRBV7-3 and TRBJ2-3, with D possibly TRBD2 on 6 matching bases. Germline V gene sequence: CDR1 SGHTA, CDR2 FQGTGA. CDR3 length equals 16 residues. V was clipped by 3 bases and J by 3 bases, with 16 bases between them. This CDR3 reads CASSLSIGGWTDTQYF. For the CDR3, the DNA is TGTGCCAGCAGCTTGAGTATCGGGGGTTGGACAGATACGCAGTATTTT.

Only one count was recorded for this clonotype. The chain is built from TRBV20-1 and TRBJ2-3; D call uncertain. CDR1 and CDR2 (germline): DFQATT, SNEGSKA (reference sequence). V was trimmed by 2 bases and J by 4 bases, leaving 13 bases between them. The CDR3 is 14 amino acids. CDR3 bases: TGCAGTGCTAGACCCAGGACCGGCGCAGATACGCAGTATTTT. Translation: CSARPRTGADTQYF.

The chain combines TRBV6-1 with TRBJ2-1; D is possibly TRBD1 (8 bases). The CDR3 contains 16 residues. CDR1 is MNHNS and CDR2 is SASEGT in the germline V gene. V shed 4 bases and J shed 4 bases, with 17 bases lying between them. For the CDR3, the DNA is TGTGCCAGCAGTGGACAGGGGTGGACTAGTTACAATGAGCAGTTCTTC. Protein product: CASSGQGWTSYNEQFF.

In this sample, this clonotype turned up a few times. The chain uses TRBV6-5 and TRBJ2-7, with D possibly matching TRBD1 (6 bases). The germline V gene encodes CDR1 MNHEY and CDR2 SVGAGI. V gave up 10 bases and J gave up 0 bases, with 19 bases separating them. This CDR3 has 15 amino acids. CDR3 DNA: TGTGCCACCTTTAGTTACAGGGCCAGCTCCTACGAGCAGTACTTC. It translates to CATFSYRASSYEQYF.

This clonotype was seen a few times. The J gene is TRBJ2-1, the V gene TRBV21-1; TRBD2 reflects the table's D call only, with no check against the DNA. TRBV21-1 constitutes a pseudogene. The CDR3 runs 15 residues. CDR3 sequence (DNA): TGTGCCAGCAGCAAAGAGTCGCGGAGGTACAATGAGCAGTTCTTC. Amino acid sequence: CASSKESRRYNEQFF.

The rearrangement joins TRBV5-1 to TRBJ2-1, with TRBD1 matching 8 bases. V dropped 4 bases and J dropped 3; count of bases not matched to a gene: 9. In germline, CDR1 is SGHRS, CDR2 YFSETQ. The CDR3 consists of 16 residues. CDR3 amino acids: CASSPLQGAGYNEQFF. The CDR3 DNA reads as TGCGCCAGCAGCCCCCTTCAGGGGGCGGGCTACAATGAGCAGTTCTTC.

The chain has TRBV6-1 and TRBJ1-5; possibly TRBD1 for D (5 bases). Germline V gene lookup returns CDR1 MNHNS and CDR2 SASEGT. Trimming pared 3 bases from V and 7 bases from J, leaving 13 bases between. The CDR3 totals 14 residues. DNA for the CDR3: TGTGCCAGCAGTGACGGGGGGAATAACCAGCCCCAGCATTTT. Its protein product is CASSDGGNNQPQHF.

V and J are TRBV6-5 and TRBJ2-6, with D tentatively TRBD1 or TRBD2 (5 bases each). There are 15 residues in the CDR3. Germline-derived CDR1 and CDR2 are MNHEY and SVGAGI. V was clipped by 7 bases and J by 10 bases, with 20 bases between them. For the CDR3, the DNA is TGTGCCAGCAAAGTATTTGGGGCGGCGGGTAACGTCCTGACTTTC. Translating gives CASKVFGAAGNVLTF.

This clonotype was counted between two and nine times. The chain uses TRBV6-1 and TRBJ1-2, with 12 nucleotides matching TRBD1. The CDR3 has 14 residues. Unmatched junction bases numbered 3, after V lost 6 bases and J lost 4 bases. CDR1 and CDR2 (germline): MNHNS, SASEGT. The CDR3 DNA reads TGTGCCAGCAGACCGGGACAGGGGGCCTATGGCTACACCTTC. This codes for CASRPGQGAYGYTF.

V is TRBV29-1 and J is TRBJ1-6; TRBD1 might be the D (6 bases). The CDR3 is 16 amino acids. CDR1 is SQVTM and CDR2 is ANQGSEA in the germline V gene. The ends were cut back, 6 bases at V and 7 bases at J, with 22 bases in the middle. CDR3 coding DNA: TGCAGCGTGAAGGAAGGGGGTTCAGAATTCAATTCACCCCTCCACTTT. Translating it yields CSVKEGGSEFNSPLHF.

This clonotype was observed a few times. The V call is TRBV6-5, the J call TRBJ2-7; 8 bases agree with TRBD1. In germline, CDR1 is MNHEY, CDR2 SVGAGI. The junction had 7 bases not matched to a gene; V was cut back by 6 bases and J by 9 bases. The CDR3 is 12 amino acids. DNA of the CDR3: TGTGCCAGCAGCTTGACAGGGGTGGGGCAGTACTTC. This sequence encodes CASSLTGVGQYF.

This clonotype was detected only a few times. The V and J genes are TRBV9 and TRBJ1-6, with TRBD1 as a possible D gene (5 bases). V was trimmed by 6 bases and J by 7 bases, leaving 14 bases between them. The germline V gene has CDR1 SGDLS and CDR2 YYNGEE. The CDR3 length is 14 residues. In DNA, the CDR3 is TGTGCCAGCACAGGTCAGGGTGACAATTCACCCCTCCACTTT. Its protein product is CASTGQGDNSPLHF.

CDR3 nucleotides: TGTGCCAGCAGCTTTAGGAGGGATAAAACCCAGTACTTC. Amino acids: CASSFRRDKTQYF. The J gene is TRBJ2-5, the V gene TRBV11-3, with D maybe TRBD2 (6 bases). The V end was cut by 3 bases, the J end by 8 bases, with 13 bases between. Germline assignment: CDR1 SGHNT and CDR2 YENEEA. The CDR3 has 13 residues.

The chain joins TRBV27 to TRBJ2-7; D gene uncertain. CDR1 MNHEY and CDR2 SMNVEV come from the germline V gene (reference sequence). The V gene lost 6 bases and the J gene lost 0 bases, with 9 bases spanning the gap. CDR3 length: 13 amino acids. The CDR3 is CASSRKASYEQYF. CDR3 DNA sequence: TGTGCCAGCAGCCGTAAAGCCTCCTACGAGCAGTACTTC.

The sample holds one count of this clonotype. No DNA is shown, since the ends of the CDR3 on it are uncertain; the CDR3 is the one TCRdb lists. This sequence joins TRBV21-1 and TRBJ2-5; TRBD1, the table's D call, was not compared with the DNA. TRBV21-1 is a pseudogene segment. The CDR3 is 16 residues long, ends included. The CDR3 is CARPKGVGQGSYEQYF.

The chain has TRBV3-1 and TRBJ1-2; no firm D call. The CDR3 extends over 12 amino acids. In germline, CDR1 is LGHDT, CDR2 YNNKEL (reference sequence). V lost 6 bases, J lost 0 bases, and 5 bases lay in between. CDR3 amino acids: CASRNTNYGYTF. The CDR3 DNA follows: TGTGCCAGCAGGAACACTAACTATGGCTACACCTTC. The whole variable domain, filled in from reference TRBV3-1 and TRBJ1-2, reads DTAVSQTPKYLVTQMGNDKSIKCEQNLGHDTMYWYKQDSKKFLKIMFSYNNKELIINETVPNRFSPKSPDKAHLNLHINSLELGDSAVYFCASRNTNYGYTFGSGTRLTVV.

Only a few counts were recorded for this clonotype. V is TRBV30 and J is TRBJ1-6; no firm D call. The germline gives CDR1 GTSNPN, CDR2 SVGIG (reference sequence). The CDR3 runs to 13 residues. V lost 4 bases and J 9 bases, leaving 13 bases between the germline ends. The DNA of the CDR3 is TGTGCCTGGACCCTTAACAGTGTTTCACCCCTCCACTTT. Protein product: CAWTLNSVSPLHF.

This clonotype was seen a handful of times. This chain links TRBV7-2 with TRBJ2-7, with TRBD2 matching over 10 bases. Unmatched junction bases numbered 5, after V lost 7 bases and J lost 2 bases. Germline lookup yields CDR1 SGHTA and CDR2 FQGNSA. CDR3 length: 14 amino acids. The CDR3 loop is CASTPSGGPYEQYF. As DNA, the CDR3 is TGTGCCAGCACCCCTAGCGGGGGACCCTACGAGCAGTACTTC.